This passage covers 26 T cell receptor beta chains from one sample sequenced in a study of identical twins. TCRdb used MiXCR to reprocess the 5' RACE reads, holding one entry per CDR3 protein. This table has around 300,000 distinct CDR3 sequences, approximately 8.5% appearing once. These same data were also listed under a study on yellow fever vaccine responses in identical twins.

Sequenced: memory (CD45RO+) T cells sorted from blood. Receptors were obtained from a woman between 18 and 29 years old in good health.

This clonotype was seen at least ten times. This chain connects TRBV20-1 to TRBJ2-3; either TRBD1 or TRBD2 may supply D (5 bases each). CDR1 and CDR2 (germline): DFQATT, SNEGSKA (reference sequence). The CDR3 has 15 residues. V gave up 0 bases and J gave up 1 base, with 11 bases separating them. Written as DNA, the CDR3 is TGCAGTGCTAGAGAATGGGGGACCCGCACAGATACGCAGTATTTT. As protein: CSAREWGTRTDTQYF.

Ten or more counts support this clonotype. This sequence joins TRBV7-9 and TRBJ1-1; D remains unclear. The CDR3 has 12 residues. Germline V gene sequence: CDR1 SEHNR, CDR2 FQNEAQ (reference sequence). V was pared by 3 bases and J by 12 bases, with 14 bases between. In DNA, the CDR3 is TGTGCCAGCAGCTTTGACTGGAGGAAGTCTTTCTTT. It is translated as CASSFDWRKSFF.

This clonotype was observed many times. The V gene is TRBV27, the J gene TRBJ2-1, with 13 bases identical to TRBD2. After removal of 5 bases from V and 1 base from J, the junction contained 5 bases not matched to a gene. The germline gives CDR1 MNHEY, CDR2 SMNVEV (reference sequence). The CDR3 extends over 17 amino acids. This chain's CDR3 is CASSTSGRAESYNEQFF. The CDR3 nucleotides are TGTGCCAGCAGTACTAGCGGGAGGGCCGAATCCTACAATGAGCAGTTCTTC.

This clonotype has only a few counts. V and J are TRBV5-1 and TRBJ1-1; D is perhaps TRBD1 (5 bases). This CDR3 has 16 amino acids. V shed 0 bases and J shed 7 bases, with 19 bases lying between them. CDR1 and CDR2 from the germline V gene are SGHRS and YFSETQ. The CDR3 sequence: CASSLAGGAGSVEAFF. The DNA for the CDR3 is TGCGCCAGCAGCTTGGCGGGAGGGGCCGGATCAGTTGAAGCTTTCTTT.

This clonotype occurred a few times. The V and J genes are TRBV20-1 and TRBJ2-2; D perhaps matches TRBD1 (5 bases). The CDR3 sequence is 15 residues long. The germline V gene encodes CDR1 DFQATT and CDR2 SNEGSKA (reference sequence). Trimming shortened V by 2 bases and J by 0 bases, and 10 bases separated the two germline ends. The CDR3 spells CSARKGFANTGELFF. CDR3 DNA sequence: TGCAGTGCTAGAAAGGGGTTCGCGAACACCGGGGAGCTGTTTTTT.

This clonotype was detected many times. CDR3 nucleotide sequence: TGTGCCAGCAGTTTATGGAATAACCTGGGTGATGAAAAACTGTTTTTT. Encoded protein: CASSLWNNLGDEKLFF. The chain combines TRBV12-3 or TRBV12-4 with TRBJ1-4; D is ambiguous. This CDR3 is built from 16 residues. The V end was cut by 2 bases, the J end by 6 bases, with 16 bases between.

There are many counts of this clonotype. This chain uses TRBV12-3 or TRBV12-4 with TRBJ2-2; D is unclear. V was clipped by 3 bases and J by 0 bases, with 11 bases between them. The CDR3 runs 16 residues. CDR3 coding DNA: TGTGCCAGCAGTTTGTGGCAGATGACGAACACCGGGGAGCTGTTTTTT. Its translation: CASSLWQMTNTGELFF.

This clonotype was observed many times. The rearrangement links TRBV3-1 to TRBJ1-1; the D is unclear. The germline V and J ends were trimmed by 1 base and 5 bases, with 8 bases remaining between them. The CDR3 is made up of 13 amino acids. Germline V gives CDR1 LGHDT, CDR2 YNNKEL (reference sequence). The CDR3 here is CASSQGRGTEAFF. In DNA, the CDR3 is TGTGCCAGCAGCCAAGGACGCGGGACTGAAGCTTTCTTT.

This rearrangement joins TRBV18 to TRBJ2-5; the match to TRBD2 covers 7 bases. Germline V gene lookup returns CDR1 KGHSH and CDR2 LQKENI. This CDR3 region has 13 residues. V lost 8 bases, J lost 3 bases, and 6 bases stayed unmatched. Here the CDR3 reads CASALAPKETQYF. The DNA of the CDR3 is TGTGCCAGCGCACTAGCGCCCAAAGAGACCCAGTACTTC.

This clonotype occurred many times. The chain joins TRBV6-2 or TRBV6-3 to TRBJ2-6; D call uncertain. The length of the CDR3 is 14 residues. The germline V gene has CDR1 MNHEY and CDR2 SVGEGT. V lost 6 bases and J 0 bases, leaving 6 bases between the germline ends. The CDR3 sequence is CASSQLSGANVLTF. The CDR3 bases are TGTGCCAGCAGCCAACTCTCTGGGGCCAACGTCCTGACTTTC.

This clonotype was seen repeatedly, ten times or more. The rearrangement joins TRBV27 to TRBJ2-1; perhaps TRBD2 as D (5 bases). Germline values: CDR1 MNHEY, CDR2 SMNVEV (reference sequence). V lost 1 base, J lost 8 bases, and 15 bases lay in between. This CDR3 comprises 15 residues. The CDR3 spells CASSLWALAAHEQFF. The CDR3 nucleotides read TGTGCCAGCAGTTTATGGGCCCTAGCCGCTCATGAGCAGTTCTTC.

CDR3: CASSSERGNTGELFF. The DNA of the CDR3 is TGTGCCAGCAGCTCCGAAAGAGGGAACACCGGGGAGCTGTTTTTT. The chain has TRBV4-2 and TRBJ2-2, with D unresolved. CDR1 and CDR2 from the germline V gene are LGHNA and YNFKEQ. The V end was cut by 5 bases, the J end by 1 base, with 11 bases between. This CDR3 is built from 15 residues.

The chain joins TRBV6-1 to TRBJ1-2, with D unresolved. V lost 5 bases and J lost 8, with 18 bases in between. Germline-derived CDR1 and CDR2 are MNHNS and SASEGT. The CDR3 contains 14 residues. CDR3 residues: CASSKTLYHIGYTF. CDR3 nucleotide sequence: TGTGCCAGCAGTAAAACCCTCTATCACATCGGCTACACCTTC.

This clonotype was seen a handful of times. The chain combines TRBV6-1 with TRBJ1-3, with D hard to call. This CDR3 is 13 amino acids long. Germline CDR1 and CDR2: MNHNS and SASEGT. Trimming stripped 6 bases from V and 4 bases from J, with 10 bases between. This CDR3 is CASSPLGGNTIYF. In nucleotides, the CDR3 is TGTGCCAGCAGCCCCCTAGGGGGAAACACCATATATTTT.

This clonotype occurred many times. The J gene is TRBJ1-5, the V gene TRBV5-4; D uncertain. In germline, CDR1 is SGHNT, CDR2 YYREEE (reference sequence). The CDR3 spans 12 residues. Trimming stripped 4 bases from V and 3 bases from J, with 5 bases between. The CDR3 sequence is CASSNPNQPQHF. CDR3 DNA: TGTGCCAGCAGCAATCCCAATCAGCCCCAGCATTTT.

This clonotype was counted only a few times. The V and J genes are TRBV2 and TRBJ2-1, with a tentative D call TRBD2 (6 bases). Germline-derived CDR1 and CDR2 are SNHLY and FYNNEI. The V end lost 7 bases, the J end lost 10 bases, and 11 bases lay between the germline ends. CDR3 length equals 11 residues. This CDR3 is CASTGGIEQFF. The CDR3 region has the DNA TGTGCCAGCACGGGCGGGATCGAGCAGTTCTTC.

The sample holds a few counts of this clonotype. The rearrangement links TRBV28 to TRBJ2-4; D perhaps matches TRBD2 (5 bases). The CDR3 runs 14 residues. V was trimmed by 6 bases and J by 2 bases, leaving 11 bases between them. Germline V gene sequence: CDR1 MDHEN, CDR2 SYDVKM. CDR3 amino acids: CASRPPGTKNIQYF. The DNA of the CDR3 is TGTGCCAGCAGACCACCGGGGACCAAAAACATTCAGTACTTC.

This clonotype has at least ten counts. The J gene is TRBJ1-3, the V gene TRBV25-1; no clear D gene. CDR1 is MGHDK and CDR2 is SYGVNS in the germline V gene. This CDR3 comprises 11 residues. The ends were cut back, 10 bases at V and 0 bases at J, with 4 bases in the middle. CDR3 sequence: CATRSGNTIYF. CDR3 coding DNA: TGTGCCACCCGCTCTGGAAACACCATATATTTT.

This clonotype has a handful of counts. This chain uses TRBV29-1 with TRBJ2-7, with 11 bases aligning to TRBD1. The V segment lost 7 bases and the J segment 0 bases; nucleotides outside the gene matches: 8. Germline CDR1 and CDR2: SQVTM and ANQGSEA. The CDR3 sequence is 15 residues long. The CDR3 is CSAKGGTGGSYEQYF. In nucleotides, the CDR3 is TGCAGCGCCAAAGGGGGGACAGGGGGCTCCTACGAGCAGTACTTC.

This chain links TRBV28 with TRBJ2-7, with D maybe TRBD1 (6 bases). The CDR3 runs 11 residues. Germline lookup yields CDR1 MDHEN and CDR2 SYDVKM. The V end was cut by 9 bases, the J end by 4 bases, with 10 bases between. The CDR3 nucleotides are TGTGCCAGGAGGACAGTTTACGAGCAGTACGTC. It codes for CARRTVYEQYV.

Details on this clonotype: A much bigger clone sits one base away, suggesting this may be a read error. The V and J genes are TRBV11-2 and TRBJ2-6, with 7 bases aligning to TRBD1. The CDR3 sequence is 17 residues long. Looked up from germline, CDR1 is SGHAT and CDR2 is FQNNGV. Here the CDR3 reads CACSLRAGGMGANVLTF. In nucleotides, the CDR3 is TGTGCCTGCAGCTTAAGGGCAGGGGGTATGGGGGCCAACGTCCTGACTTTC.

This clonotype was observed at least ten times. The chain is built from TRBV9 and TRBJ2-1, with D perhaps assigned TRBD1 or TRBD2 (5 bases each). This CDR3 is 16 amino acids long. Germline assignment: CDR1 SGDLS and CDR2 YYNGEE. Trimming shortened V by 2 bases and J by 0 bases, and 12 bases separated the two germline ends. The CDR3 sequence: CASSVAGTLSYNEQFF. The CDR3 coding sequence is TGTGCCAGCAGCGTTGCCGGGACCCTCTCCTACAATGAGCAGTTCTTC.

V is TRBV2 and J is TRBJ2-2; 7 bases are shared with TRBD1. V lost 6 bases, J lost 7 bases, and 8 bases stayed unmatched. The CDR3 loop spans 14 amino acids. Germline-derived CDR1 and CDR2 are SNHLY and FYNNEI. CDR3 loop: CASRSQGTIGELFF. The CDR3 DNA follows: TGTGCCAGCAGATCACAGGGGACGATCGGGGAGCTGTTTTTT. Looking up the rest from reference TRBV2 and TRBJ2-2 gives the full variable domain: EPEVTQTPSHQVTQMGQEVILRCVPISNHLYFYWYRQILGQKVEFLVSFYNNEISEKSEIFDDQFSVERPDGSNFTLKIRSTKLEDSAMYFCASRSQGTIGELFFGEGSRLTVL.

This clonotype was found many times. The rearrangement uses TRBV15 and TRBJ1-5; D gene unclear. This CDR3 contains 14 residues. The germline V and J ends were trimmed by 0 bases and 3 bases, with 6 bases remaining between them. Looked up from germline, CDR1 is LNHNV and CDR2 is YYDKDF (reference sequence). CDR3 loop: CATSRDLDNQPQHF. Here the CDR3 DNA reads TGTGCCACCAGCAGAGATCTTGACAATCAGCCCCAGCATTTT.

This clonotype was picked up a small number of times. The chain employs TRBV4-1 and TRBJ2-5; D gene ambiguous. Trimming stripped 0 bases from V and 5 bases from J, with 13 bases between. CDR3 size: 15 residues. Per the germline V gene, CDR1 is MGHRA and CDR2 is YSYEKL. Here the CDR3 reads CASSQELRPGETQYF. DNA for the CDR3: TGCGCCAGCAGCCAAGAACTTCGGCCTGGGGAGACCCAGTACTTC.

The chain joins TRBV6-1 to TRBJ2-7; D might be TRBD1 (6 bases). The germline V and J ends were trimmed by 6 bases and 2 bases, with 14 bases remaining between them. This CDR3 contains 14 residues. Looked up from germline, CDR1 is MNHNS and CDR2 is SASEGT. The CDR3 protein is CASRTDRPAYEQYV. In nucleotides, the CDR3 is TGTGCCAGCAGGACAGACAGGCCTGCCTACGAGCAGTACGTC.